A single TCR beta chain is shown here with its context. The CDR3 consists of 17 residues. V dropped 5 bases and J dropped 1 base, with 18 bases sitting between them. This entry is derived from a study of identical twins. TCRdb re-analysed the 5' RACE reads in MiXCR, keeping a single row per CDR3 protein. Of under 800,000 distinct CDR3 sequences in the sample, 21% were seen once. This same sample was also part of a study on T cells expressing NK-cell markers. That report adds: Sorted T-cell subsets CD3+CD56+NKG2C+, CD3+CD56+NKG2C- and CD3+CD56-NKG2C+ were TCR beta-sequenced.

V is TRBV12-3 or TRBV12-4 and J is TRBJ2-1; weak D call: TRBD2 (8 bases). The receptor comes from a woman aged 18-29 years in good health. The specimen was PBMCs. The CDR3 DNA reads as TGTGCCAGCAGTCCCAGGGGGGCGGGAGGATCCTACAATGAGCAGTTCTTC. It yields the protein CASSPRGAGGSYNEQFF.